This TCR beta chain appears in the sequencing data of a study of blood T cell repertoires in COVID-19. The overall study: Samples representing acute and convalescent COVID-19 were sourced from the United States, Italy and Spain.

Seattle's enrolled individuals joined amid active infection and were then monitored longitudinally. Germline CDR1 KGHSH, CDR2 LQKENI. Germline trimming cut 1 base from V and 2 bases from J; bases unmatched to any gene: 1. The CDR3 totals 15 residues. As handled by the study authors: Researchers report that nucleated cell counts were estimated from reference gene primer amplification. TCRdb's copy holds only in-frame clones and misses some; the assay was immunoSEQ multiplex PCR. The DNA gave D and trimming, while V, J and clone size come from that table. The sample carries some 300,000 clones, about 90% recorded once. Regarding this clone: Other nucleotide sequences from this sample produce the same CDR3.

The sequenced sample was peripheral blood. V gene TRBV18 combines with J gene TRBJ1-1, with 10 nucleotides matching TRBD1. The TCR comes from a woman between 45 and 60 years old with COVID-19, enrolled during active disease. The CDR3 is CASSPRQGANTEAFF. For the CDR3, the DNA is TGTGCCAGCTCACCACGACAGGGGGCAAACACTGAAGCTTTCTTT. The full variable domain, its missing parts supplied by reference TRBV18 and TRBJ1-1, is NAGVMQNPRHLVRRRGQEARLRCSPMKGHSHVYWYRQLPEEGLKFMVYLQKENIIDESGMPKERFSAEFPKEGPSILRIQQVVRGDSAAYFCASSPRQGANTEAFFGQGTRLTVV.